This T cell receptor (beta chain) was obtained from a study of long-term antiretroviral therapy in people with HIV. About the research overall: Some samples came about a decade before the 2015 immediate-ART recommendation, and these were the earliest.

Looked up from germline, CDR1 is SNHLY and CDR2 is FYNNEI. This CDR3 comprises 15 residues. Deletions cut 0 bases from V and 2 bases from J, with 8 bases between. Details on this clone: As yet, its antigen is unknown.

Study results and limitations: Repertoires from HIV showed CDR3 length ranges narrower than those of controls.

Run at survey level, the immunoSEQ assay was version v3.0. Produced via immunoSEQ multiplex PCR; TCRdb's table is partial and in-frame only. The repertoire holds about 28,000 clones, with 90% to 95% as singletons. This sample comprised unsorted PBMCs, obtained 6 to 6.5 years after starting antiretroviral therapy. This sequence was found in a man younger than 45 with HIV. The chain uses TRBV2 and TRBJ1-5; unclear D gene. In DNA form, the CDR3 reads TGTGCCAGCAGTGAAGCAGCGAAGGGCAATCAGCCCCAGCATTTT. Translated, it gives CASSEAAKGNQPQHF.